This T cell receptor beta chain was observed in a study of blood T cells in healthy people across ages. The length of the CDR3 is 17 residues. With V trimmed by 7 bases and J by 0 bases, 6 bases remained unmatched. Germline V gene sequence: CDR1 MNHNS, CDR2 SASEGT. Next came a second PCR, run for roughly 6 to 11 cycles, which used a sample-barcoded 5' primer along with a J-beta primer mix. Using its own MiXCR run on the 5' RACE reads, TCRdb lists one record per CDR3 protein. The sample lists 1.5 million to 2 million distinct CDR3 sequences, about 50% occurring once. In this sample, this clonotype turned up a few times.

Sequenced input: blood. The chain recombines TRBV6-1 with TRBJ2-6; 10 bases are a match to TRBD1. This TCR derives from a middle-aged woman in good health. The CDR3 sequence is CASKPGQGISGANVLTF. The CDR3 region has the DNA TGTGCCAGCAAACCGGGACAGGGGATCTCTGGGGCCAACGTCCTGACTTTC.